The 30 T cell receptor beta chains below all came from one sample that was sequenced in a study of T cell responses to AZD1222 COVID-19 vaccine. Sequencing used immunoSEQ multiplex PCR; TCRdb keeps in-frame clones, though not all of them. The repertoire holds around 110,000 clones, with more than 75% as singletons. The specimen was peripheral blood, collected on day 0 of AZD1222 vaccination. The receptors were sampled from an adult in good health.

This chain's CDR3 is CASSLGVAVANEQFF. CDR3 DNA: TGTGCCAGCAGCTTAGGGGTAGCGGTAGCGAATGAGCAGTTCTTC. The chain employs TRBV11-2 and TRBJ2-1; D may be TRBD2 (6 bases). This CDR3 is built from 15 residues. Between the trimmed V and J ends, which lost 1 base and 7 bases, there was a span of 14 bases. Looked up from germline, CDR1 is SGHAT and CDR2 is FQNNGV.

The rearrangement joins TRBV5-1 to TRBJ1-1; no reliable D call. The V end lost 2 bases, the J end lost 5 bases, and 10 bases lay between the germline ends. Per germline, CDR1 SGHRS and CDR2 YFSETQ. The CDR3 runs to 13 residues. The CDR3 DNA is TGCGCCAGCAGCTTTGGTCCCGAGACTGAAGCTTTCTTT. Translating it yields CASSFGPETEAFF.

The chain has TRBV30 and TRBJ1-1; tentative D call: TRBD1 (5 bases). CDR1 and CDR2 (germline): GTSNPN, SVGIG (reference sequence). CDR3 length: 14 amino acids. Trimming stripped 7 bases from V and 4 bases from J, with 19 bases between. CDR3 coding DNA: TGTGCCTCACGGATGGGGGGAAGGAGCACTGAAGCTTTCTTT. As protein: CASRMGGRSTEAFF.

This CDR3 is CASRPEQGRGTEAFF. The DNA of the CDR3 is TGTGCCAGCAGGCCTGAACAGGGTAGAGGCACTGAAGCTTTCTTT. The chain couples TRBV7-9 to TRBJ1-1, with D possibly being TRBD1 (6 bases). Trimming stripped 6 bases from V and 4 bases from J, with 18 bases between. Per germline, CDR1 SEHNR and CDR2 FQNEAQ (reference sequence). This CDR3 is 15 amino acids long.

This rearrangement joins TRBV4-1 to TRBJ2-2; either TRBD1 or TRBD2 may supply D (5 bases each). Between the trimmed V and J ends, which lost 9 bases and 1 base, there was a span of 18 bases. CDR1 and CDR2 (germline): MGHRA, YSYEKL. The CDR3 length is 16 residues. CDR3 in DNA: TGCGCCAGTCACAAACCGGGACGGGTGAACACCGGGGAGCTGTTTTTT. Translating gives CASHKPGRVNTGELFF.

The CDR3 region is CASSYQAPTLYNEQFF. The CDR3 DNA reads as TGTGCCAGCAGTTACCAGGCCCCGACCCTCTACAATGAGCAGTTCTTC. This rearrangement joins TRBV6-2 or TRBV6-3 to TRBJ2-1, with unresolved D. The CDR3 is 16 amino acids. The V and J ends lost 2 bases and 3 bases respectively, with 14 bases between them. From germline, CDR1 is MNHEY and CDR2 SVGEGT.

This rearrangement joins TRBV24-1 to TRBJ2-1; TRBD1 aligns across 9 bases. Trimming at V came to 2 bases and at J to 7 bases, leaving 5 bases not matched to a gene. Germline V gene lookup returns CDR1 KGHDR and CDR2 SFDVKD. The CDR3 sequence is 15 residues long. The CDR3 spells CATSDSGTGPNEQFF. The DNA for the CDR3 is TGTGCCACCAGTGATTCGGGGACAGGGCCGAATGAGCAGTTCTTC.

This chain joins TRBV14 and TRBJ2-1; 8 positions match TRBD1. Germline assignment: CDR1 SGHDN and CDR2 FVKESK. The CDR3 length is 15 residues. The J segment lost 6 bases and the V segment lost 4 bases, leaving 8 bases of the junction unmatched. The CDR3 spells CASSPFQGAGNEQFF. The CDR3 region has the DNA TGTGCCAGCAGCCCTTTCCAGGGGGCGGGCAATGAGCAGTTCTTC.

The chain is built from TRBV5-1 and TRBJ2-1, with D uncertain. The V and J ends lost 5 bases and 3 bases respectively, with 9 bases between them. The CDR3 has 13 residues. Germline V gene sequence: CDR1 SGHRS, CDR2 YFSETQ. The CDR3 sequence: CASRRSNYNEQFF. CDR3 DNA sequence: TGCGCCAGCAGGAGGTCGAACTACAATGAGCAGTTCTTC.

The V call is TRBV6-6, the J call TRBJ1-4; 11 bases fit TRBD1. The CDR3 is 17 amino acids. V gave up 5 bases and J gave up 7 bases; unmatched junction bases: 12. Germline CDR1 and CDR2: MNHNY and SVGAGI (reference sequence). CDR3 amino acids: CASSRRDRGSGSEKLFF. The CDR3 DNA reads TGTGCCAGCAGTCGCCGGGACAGGGGGAGCGGTAGTGAAAAACTGTTTTTT.

This clone was recorded a few times. This chain links TRBV6-2 or TRBV6-3 with TRBJ2-7; D uncertain. Per germline, CDR1 MNHEY and CDR2 SVGEGT. The germline V and J ends were trimmed by 2 bases and 0 bases, with 23 bases remaining between them. The CDR3 has 19 residues. The CDR3 sequence: CASSYRFTRTSMSSYEQYF. Written as DNA, the CDR3 is TGTGCCAGCAGTTACCGTTTTACAAGGACCTCAATGAGCTCCTACGAGCAGTACTTC.

The rearrangement joins TRBV5-1 to TRBJ2-2, with D uncertain. The germline V gene encodes CDR1 SGHRS and CDR2 YFSETQ. V lost 1 base and J 2 bases, leaving 6 bases between the germline ends. The CDR3 extends over 14 amino acids. CDR3 sequence: CASSLIHNTGELFF. The CDR3 coding sequence is TGCGCCAGCAGCTTGATTCACAACACCGGGGAGCTGTTTTTT.

This clone appeared a few times. V is TRBV5-1 and J is TRBJ1-1; 7 bases agree with TRBD1. The CDR3 covers 14 residues. Germline trimming cut 1 base from V and 6 bases from J; bases unmatched to any gene: 6. Germline CDR1 reads SGHRS; CDR2 reads YFSETQ. The CDR3 sequence is CASSLFGDRAEAFF. The CDR3 nucleotides are TGCGCCAGCAGCTTGTTCGGAGACAGGGCTGAAGCTTTCTTT.

The rearrangement joins TRBV4-1 to TRBJ2-3; D is tentatively TRBD1 or TRBD2 (5 bases each). The CDR3 covers 13 residues. The germline CDR1 and CDR2 sequences are MGHRA and YSYEKL. V was cut by 4 bases and J by 2 bases, with 7 bases left in between. The CDR3 loop reads CASSLGTTDTQYF. The CDR3 coding sequence is TGCGCCAGCAGCCTGGGGACCACAGATACGCAGTATTTT.

This clone showed up just a few times. V usage is TRBV2 and J usage is TRBJ2-7; D perhaps matches TRBD1 (5 bases). Germline CDR1 SNHLY, CDR2 FYNNEI. The CDR3 totals 19 residues. V was clipped by 6 bases and J by 3 bases, with 30 bases between them. The CDR3, as DNA: TGTGCCAGCAGGCCCATCCTCCTAGAGTTCAGGGCTTCTGGCTACGAGCAGTACTTC. Its translation: CASRPILLEFRASGYEQYF. Using reference TRBV2 and TRBJ2-7 for the parts outside the CDR3, the full variable domain is EPEVTQTPSHQVTQMGQEVILRCVPISNHLYFYWYRQILGQKVEFLVSFYNNEISEKSEIFDDQFSVERPDGSNFTLKIRSTKLEDSAMYFCASRPILLEFRASGYEQYFGPGTRLTVT.

Worth noting for this clone: One end of the junction does not line up with germline, which may come from a read error. V usage is TRBV3-1 (or the pseudogene TRBV3-2) and J usage is TRBJ1-6, with D maybe TRBD1 (6 bases). Germline V gives CDR1 LGHDT, CDR2 YNNKEL (reference sequence). This CDR3 is 14 amino acids long. The CDR3 DNA is TGTGCCAGCACCCAAGGGGGAAGGGGGTCACCCCTCCACTTT. Translation gives CASTQGGRGSPLHF.

V gene TRBV27 combines with J gene TRBJ2-7; no firm D call. Deletions cut 2 bases from V and 1 base from J, with 12 bases between. The CDR3 is made up of 15 amino acids. Germline V gives CDR1 MNHEY, CDR2 SMNVEV (reference sequence). The CDR3 DNA follows: TGTGCCAGCAGTTTACAGGCAGGCCCGTCCTACGAGCAGTACTTC. Its translation: CASSLQAGPSYEQYF.

This clone showed up just once. This chain uses TRBV5-1 with TRBJ2-3; 9 nucleotides agree with TRBD2. Per germline, CDR1 SGHRS and CDR2 YFSETQ. With 4 bases clipped from V and 5 bases from J, the junction kept 5 bases outside the gene matches. CDR3 size: 14 residues. In DNA, the CDR3 is TGCGCCAGCAGCCTAGCGGGGACGGGAGATACGCAGTATTTT. This codes for CASSLAGTGDTQYF. The variable domain in full, completed from reference TRBV5-1 and TRBJ2-3, reads KAGVTQTPRYLIKTRGQQVTLSCSPISGHRSVSWYQQTPGQGLQFLFEYFSETQRNKGNFPGRFSGRQFSNSRSEMNVSTLELGDSALYLCASSLAGTGDTQYFGPGTRLTVL.

The V gene is TRBV10-3, the J gene TRBJ1-1; possibly TRBD1 for D (5 bases). The CDR3 spans 16 residues. V was clipped by 4 bases and J by 0 bases, with 15 bases between them. In germline, CDR1 is ENHRY, CDR2 SYGVKD. The CDR3 spells CAISVGQGIMNTEAFF. The CDR3 DNA follows: TGTGCCATCAGTGTAGGGCAGGGCATAATGAACACTGAAGCTTTCTTT.

The V gene is TRBV11-2, the J gene TRBJ2-2; no clear D. The germline V gene encodes CDR1 SGHAT and CDR2 FQNNGV. The CDR3 is 16 amino acids. Deletions cut 1 base from V and 4 bases from J, with 13 bases between. The CDR3 DNA is TGTGCCAGCAGCTTAGGGTTCCCTTCGGCCACCGGGGAGCTGTTTTTT. It encodes CASSLGFPSATGELFF.

The chain carries TRBV4-2 and TRBJ2-1; D unclear. Trimming took 0 bases from V and 2 from J, leaving 11 bases between them. The CDR3 loop spans 16 amino acids. Germline CDR1 LGHNA, CDR2 YNFKEQ. This CDR3 is CASSQEGSQAYNEQFF. In DNA, the CDR3 is TGTGCCAGCAGCCAAGAAGGCTCCCAGGCCTACAATGAGCAGTTCTTC.

This clone was detected only once. V usage is TRBV13 and J usage is TRBJ2-3, with D possibly matching TRBD1 (5 bases). Trimming stripped 4 bases from V and 0 bases from J, with 11 bases between. CDR1 is PRHDT and CDR2 is FYEKMQ in the germline V gene (reference sequence). The CDR3 covers 15 residues. CDR3 sequence: CASSYLTASTDTQYF. The CDR3 DNA reads as TGTGCCAGCAGCTATTTGACAGCTAGCACAGATACGCAGTATTTT.

This chain uses TRBV7-9 with TRBJ2-3; D is ambiguous. Trimming pared 5 bases from V and 0 bases from J, leaving 6 bases between. Germline V CDR1 and CDR2: SEHNR, FQNEAQ (reference sequence). There are 13 residues in the CDR3. CDR3 bases: TGTGCCAGCAGCCCGCCCAGCACAGATACGCAGTATTTT. This gives the protein CASSPPSTDTQYF. Supplemented by reference TRBV7-9 and TRBJ2-3, the full variable domain reads DTGVSQNPRHKITKRGQNVTFRCDPISEHNRLYWYRQTLGQGPEFLTYFQNEAQLEKSRLLSDRFSAERPKGSFSTLEIQRTEQGDSAMYLCASSPPSTDTQYFGPGTRLTVL.

The rearrangement links TRBV13 to TRBJ2-1; tentative D call: TRBD2 (5 bases). V gave up 0 bases and J gave up 0 bases, with 9 bases separating them. CDR1 and CDR2 from the germline V gene are PRHDT and FYEKMQ (reference sequence). The CDR3 spans 16 residues. This chain's CDR3 is CASSLGGSSSYNEQFF. Written as DNA, the CDR3 is TGTGCCAGCAGCTTAGGTGGGAGTAGCTCCTACAATGAGCAGTTCTTC.

The chain is built from TRBV6-2 or TRBV6-3 and TRBJ1-5; tentative D call: TRBD1 (6 bases). V was trimmed by 2 bases and J by 7 bases, leaving 12 bases between them. CDR3 length equals 14 residues. Germline V gives CDR1 MNHEY, CDR2 SVGEGT. In DNA form, the CDR3 reads TGTGCCAGCAGTTACCCCACAGGGAGCCAGCCCCAGCATTTT. Its protein is CASSYPTGSQPQHF.

The table lists this clone with a count of one. This chain uses TRBV12-3 or TRBV12-4 with TRBJ1-3; the D gene is possibly TRBD1 (6 bases). The CDR3 length is 13 residues. The V and J ends lost 6 bases and 0 bases respectively, with 6 bases between them. The CDR3: CASRDSSGNTIYF. The CDR3 DNA reads TGTGCCAGCAGGGACAGCTCTGGAAACACCATATATTTT.

The chain uses TRBV2 and TRBJ2-7, with D tentatively TRBD2 (5 bases). Germline CDR1 is SNHLY and CDR2 is FYNNEI. This CDR3 has 12 residues. Trimming took 8 bases from V and 3 from J, leaving 11 bases between them. CDR3 sequence (DNA): TGTGCCAGCGGCGCGGGCGTCTACGAGCAGTACTTC. It yields the protein CASGAGVYEQYF. The whole variable domain, remainder taken from reference TRBV2 and TRBJ2-7, is EPEVTQTPSHQVTQMGQEVILRCVPISNHLYFYWYRQILGQKVEFLVSFYNNEISEKSEIFDDQFSVERPDGSNFTLKIRSTKLEDSAMYFCASGAGVYEQYFGPGTRLTVT.

The J gene is TRBJ2-1, the V gene TRBV13; D call uncertain. V lost 2 bases, J lost 6 bases, and 8 bases lay in between. The CDR3 extends over 13 amino acids. CDR1 is PRHDT, CDR2 FYEKMQ, per germline (reference sequence). The CDR3 here is CASSLIARNEQFF. CDR3 nucleotide sequence: TGTGCCAGCAGCTTAATAGCCCGCAATGAGCAGTTCTTC.

The chain combines TRBV7-3 with TRBJ2-2; TRBD2 matches at 7 bases. The CDR3 consists of 16 residues. Germline values: CDR1 SGHTA, CDR2 FQGTGA. V shed 3 bases and J 0 bases; nucleotides not matched to a gene: 4. The CDR3 reads CASSLGGLANTGELFF. CDR3 sequence (DNA): TGTGCCAGCAGCTTGGGAGGGCTAGCGAACACCGGGGAGCTGTTTTTT.

The rearrangement uses TRBV5-8 and TRBJ1-1, with D unresolved. This CDR3 has 14 amino acids. CDR1 SGHTS and CDR2 YDEGEE come from the germline V gene. With 2 bases removed from V and 4 bases from J, the gap between germline ends came to 12 bases. The CDR3 DNA sequence: TGTGCCAGCAGCTTCTTAGATTGGGGCACTGAAGCTTTCTTT. Translated: CASSFLDWGTEAFF.